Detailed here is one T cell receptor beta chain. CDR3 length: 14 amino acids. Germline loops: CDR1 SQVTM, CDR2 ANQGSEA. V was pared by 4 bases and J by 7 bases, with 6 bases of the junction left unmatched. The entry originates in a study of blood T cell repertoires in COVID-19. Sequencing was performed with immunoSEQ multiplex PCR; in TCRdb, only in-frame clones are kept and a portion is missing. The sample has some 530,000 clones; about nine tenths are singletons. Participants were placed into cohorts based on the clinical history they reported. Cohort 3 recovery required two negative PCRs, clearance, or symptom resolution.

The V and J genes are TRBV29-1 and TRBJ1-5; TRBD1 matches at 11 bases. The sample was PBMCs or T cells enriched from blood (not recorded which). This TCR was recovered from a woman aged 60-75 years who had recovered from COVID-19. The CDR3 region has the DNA TGCAGCGTTGGGGGGACAGGGGGTGGACAGCCCCAGCATTTT. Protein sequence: CSVGGTGGGQPQHF.